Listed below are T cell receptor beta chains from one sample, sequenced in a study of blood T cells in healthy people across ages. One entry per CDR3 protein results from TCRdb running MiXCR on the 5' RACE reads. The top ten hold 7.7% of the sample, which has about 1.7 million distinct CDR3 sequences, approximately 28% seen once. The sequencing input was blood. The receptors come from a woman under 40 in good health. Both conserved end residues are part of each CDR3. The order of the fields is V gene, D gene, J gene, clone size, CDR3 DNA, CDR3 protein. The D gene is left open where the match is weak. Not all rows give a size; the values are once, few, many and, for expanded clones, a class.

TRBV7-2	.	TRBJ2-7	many	TGTGCCAGCAGCTTGCCCGTGGGGGTAACCTACGAGCAGTACTTC	CASSLPVGVTYEQYF
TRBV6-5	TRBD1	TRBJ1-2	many	TGTGCCAGCAGTTACGGGACAGGGGGGTATGGCTACACCTTC	CASSYGTGGYGYTF
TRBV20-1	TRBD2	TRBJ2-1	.	TGCAGTGCTGCGACTAGCGGGGGGCAGCGGAGTGAGCAGTTCTTC	CSAATSGGQRSEQFF
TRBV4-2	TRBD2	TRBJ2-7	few	TGTGCCAGCAGCCAAGGGACTAGCGGGGGGGAGAACGAGCAGTACTTC	CASSQGTSGGENEQYF
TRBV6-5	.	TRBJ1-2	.	TGTGCCAGCAGCCTCCGGGCTTCTGCCTATGGCTACACCTTC	CASSLRASAYGYTF
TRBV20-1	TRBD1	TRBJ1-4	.	TGCAGTGCTGGGGAGGGGGCAAGTAATGAAAAACGGTTTTTT	CSAGEGASNEKRFF
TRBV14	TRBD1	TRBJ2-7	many	TGTGCCAGCAGCCAATATCGACAGGGGGCTGACGAGCAGTACTTC	CASSQYRQGADEQYF
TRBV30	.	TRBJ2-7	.	TGTGCCTGGAGTGAGGGTGGCTCCTACGAGCAGTACTTC	CAWSEGGSYEQYF
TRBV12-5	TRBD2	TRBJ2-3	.	TGTGCTAGTGGTCAGGGACTAGCGGGGGGAGCAGATACGCAGTATTTT	CASGQGLAGGADTQYF
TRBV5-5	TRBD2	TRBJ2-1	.	TGTGCCAGCAGCTTGGAGGTAGCGGGGGGGCGCAATGAGCAGTTCTTC	CASSLEVAGGRNEQFF
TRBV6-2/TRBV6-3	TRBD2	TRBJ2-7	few	TGTGCCAGCAGTTCGTCCCTAGCGGGGACCTACGAGCAGTACTTC	CASSSSLAGTYEQYF
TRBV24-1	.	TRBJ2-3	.	TGTGCCACCAGTAATTTCCCAGATACGCAGTATTTT	CATSNFPDTQYF
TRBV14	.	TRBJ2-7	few	TGTGCCAGCAGCCAAGTTTTCCACGAGCAGTACTTC	CASSQVFHEQYF
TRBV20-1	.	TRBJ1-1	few	TGCAGTGCTAGGAGGGGGGCCGGTGAAGCTTTCTTT	CSARRGAGEAFF
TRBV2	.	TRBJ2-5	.	TGTGCCAGCAGTGATTCGCAGGGCCAAGAGACCCAGTACTTC	CASSDSQGQETQYF
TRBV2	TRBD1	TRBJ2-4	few	TGTGCCAGCAGTCAGACAGGGGCTGTGAACATTCAGTACTTC	CASSQTGAVNIQYF
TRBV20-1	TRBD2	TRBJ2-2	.	TGCAGTGTTCGAGCGGGGGTGGACACCGGGGAGCTGTTTTTT	CSVRAGVDTGELFF
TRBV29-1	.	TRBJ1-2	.	.	CSTNGSPYGCTF
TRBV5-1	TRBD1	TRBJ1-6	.	TGCGCCAGCAGCTTGGGAGACAGGGGTTCACCCCTCCACTTT	CASSLGDRGSPLHF
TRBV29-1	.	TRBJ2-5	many	TGCAGCGTTGAATGGGCCAGGAAAGAGACCCAGTACTTC	CSVEWARKETQYF
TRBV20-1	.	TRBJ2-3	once	TGCAACAAACGGGAGCGAAATCGAACTAGCACAGATACGCAGTATTTT	CNKRERNRTSTDTQYF
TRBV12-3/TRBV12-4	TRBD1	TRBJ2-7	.	TGTGCCAGCAGTCCGGACAGGTCGGCCGAGCAGTACTTC	CASSPDRSAEQYF
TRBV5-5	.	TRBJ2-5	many	TGTGCCAGCAGCTTGGTGGCCAGTCCTCGCTCGGAGACCCAGTACTTC	CASSLVASPRSETQYF
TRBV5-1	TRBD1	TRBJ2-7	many	TGCGCCAGCAGCCGAACCCAGGGACAGCAGGGCGAGCAGTACTTC	CASSRTQGQQGEQYF
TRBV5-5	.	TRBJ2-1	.	TGTGCCAGCAGCTTGGTAACCACTCCCGGGGAGCAGTTCTTC	CASSLVTTPGEQFF
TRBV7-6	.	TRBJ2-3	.	TGTGCCAGCAGCTTAGAGTCTAGCCGAGGCACAGATACGCAGTATTTT	CASSLESSRGTDTQYF
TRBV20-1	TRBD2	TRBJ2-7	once	TGCAGTGCCTACGAGCGGGAGGGAAGCTCCTACAATGAGCAGTACTTC	CSAYEREGSSYNEQYF
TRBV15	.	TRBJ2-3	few	TGTGCCACCAGCAGAGACGGGATGCGCACAGATACGCAGTATTTT	CATSRDGMRTDTQYF
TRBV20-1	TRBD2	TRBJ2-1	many	TGCAGTGCTAGAGTGCCGGGGGGGCTGAATGAGCAGTTCTTC	CSARVPGGLNEQFF
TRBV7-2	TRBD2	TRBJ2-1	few	TGTGCCAGCAGCGGTACCGGACTAGCGGGCAATGAGCAGTTCTTC	CASSGTGLAGNEQFF
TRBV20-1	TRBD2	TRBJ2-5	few	TGCAGTGCTGATAGCGGGAGGGCCCTCGAGACCCAGTACTTC	CSADSGRALETQYF
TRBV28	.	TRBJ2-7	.	TGTGCCAGCAGTACCAGTTTAAAGGGACGTAAAACCTACGAGCAGTACTTC	CASSTSLKGRKTYEQYF
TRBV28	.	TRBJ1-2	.	TGTGCCAGCAGTTCAGTCACAGGGACTAACTATGGCTACACCTTC	CASSSVTGTNYGYTF
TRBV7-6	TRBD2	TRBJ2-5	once	TGTGCCAGCGGATTAGCGGGGGCCCAAGAGACCCAGTACTTC	CASGLAGAQETQYF
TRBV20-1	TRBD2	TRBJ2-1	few	TGCAGTGCTAGGAATCTAGCGGGGGATCCCAATGAGCAGTTCTTC	CSARNLAGDPNEQFF
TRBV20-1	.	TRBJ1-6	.	TGCAGTGCTAGAGCGGGGTCGGCCTCCTATAATTCACCCCTCCACTTT	CSARAGSASYNSPLHF
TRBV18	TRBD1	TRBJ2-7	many	TGTGCCAGCTCACCTTCGCCCTCCGGGACAGGGACCCACGAGCAGTACTTC	CASSPSPSGTGTHEQYF
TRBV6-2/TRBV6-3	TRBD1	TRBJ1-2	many	TGTGCCAGCAGCCCAGCTCCCACGGGACAGGGGAAGGATGGCTACACCTTC	CASSPAPTGQGKDGYTF
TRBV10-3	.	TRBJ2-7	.	TGTGCCAGCAGTTTAACAGGGTACGCAAAGAACGAGCAGTACTTC	CASSLTGYAKNEQYF
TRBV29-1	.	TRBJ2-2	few	TGCAGCGTCCCCAGCCGGACGAACACCGGGGAGCTGTTTTTT	CSVPSRTNTGELFF
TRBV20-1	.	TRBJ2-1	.	TGCAGTGCCTCCGCGGGGACGGGTTTGGAGCAGTTCTTC	CSASAGTGLEQFF
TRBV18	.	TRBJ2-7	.	TGTGCCAGCTCGCCGGATTCCGGGACAACATACGAGCAGTACTTC	CASSPDSGTTYEQYF
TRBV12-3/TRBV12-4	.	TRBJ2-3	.	TGTGCCAGCAGTTTCCACCAGGGGGGGAGCACAGATACGCAGTATTTT	CASSFHQGGSTDTQYF
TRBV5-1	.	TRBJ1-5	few	TGCGCCAGCAGCGCCGCCCCGGGGAGCAATCAGCCCCAGCATTTT	CASSAAPGSNQPQHF
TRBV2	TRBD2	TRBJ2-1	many	TGTGCCAGCAAAACTAGCGGGACATACAATGAGCAGTTCTTC	CASKTSGTYNEQFF
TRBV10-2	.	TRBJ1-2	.	TGCGCCAGCAGGGAGCAGGGTGTGGGCTACACCTTC	CASREQGVGYTF
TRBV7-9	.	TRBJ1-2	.	TGTTCCAGCAGCTTAGAAACTTTTACTGGCTACACCTTC	CSSSLETFTGYTF
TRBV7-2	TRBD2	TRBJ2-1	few	TGTGCCAGCAGCTTAGCCGGGACTAGCGGGGGGGTCAATGAGCAGTTCTTC	CASSLAGTSGGVNEQFF
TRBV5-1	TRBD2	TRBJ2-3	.	TGCGCCAGCAGCTTTCGCCTAGCGGGGGACACAGATACGCAGTATTTT	CASSFRLAGDTDTQYF
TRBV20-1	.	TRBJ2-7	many	TGCAGTGCTAGAGATGGAGGGGCCTACGAGCAGTACTTC	CSARDGGAYEQYF
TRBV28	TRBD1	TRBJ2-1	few	TGTGCCAGCAGTATACTCCCGGGACAGTCTTACAATGAGCAGTTCTTC	CASSILPGQSYNEQFF
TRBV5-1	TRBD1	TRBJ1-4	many	TGTGCCAGCAGCCCCGGGACAGCTAATGAAAAACTGTTTTTT	CASSPGTANEKLFF
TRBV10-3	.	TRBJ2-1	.	TGTGCCATCAGTGAGTCTAGCCTTATGGAGGGCGATGAGCAGTTCTTC	CAISESSLMEGDEQFF
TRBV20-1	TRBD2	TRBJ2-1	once	TGCAGTACTATCTCGACGGGGACTAGCGGGGGAGGTGAGCAGTTCTTC	CSTISTGTSGGGEQFF
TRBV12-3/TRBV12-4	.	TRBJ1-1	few	TGTGCCAGCAGTCCTAGGGGGGGCCGGAACACTGAAGCTTTCTTT	CASSPRGGRNTEAFF